The T cell receptor (beta chain) described here comes from a study of cytomegalovirus exposure and HLA in healthy donors. Study details: An earlier analysis found around 120 million unique TCR beta sequences from around 180 million T cells.

V lost 1 base to trimming and J lost 4 bases; unmatched junction nucleotides: 3. The CDR3 is 14 residues long. Germline-derived CDR1 and CDR2 are SGHTA and FQGNSA. Primers: 60 Vbeta forward and 13 Jbeta reverse. The repertoire was sequenced with immunoSEQ multiplex PCR; TCRdb's copy has only in-frame clones and lacks some. The sample contains more than 110,000 clones, approximately 80% of which appear only once. The material sequenced was PBMCs. The chain employs TRBV7-2 and TRBJ1-2; TRBD1 matches 7 bases. This TCR came from a man aged 50-60 years in good health and CMV-seronegative. The chain's CDR3 is CASSLGSGGYGYTF. CDR3 coding DNA: TGTGCCAGCAGCTTAGGATCAGGGGGCTATGGCTACACCTTC.